This T cell receptor beta chain was observed in a study of liver allograft versus peripheral blood T cells. Study summary: Recipients' peripheral blood T cell receptor repertoires were compared with those in transplanted livers. Overall study results and limits: Peripheral blood reportedly held T cell receptor repertoires that differed from those inside liver allografts.

TCRdb re-analysed the reads in MiXCR, keeping a single row per CDR3 protein. The sample has around 17,000 distinct CDR3 sequences; 20% to 25% are singletons. At least ten counts were recorded for this clonotype. The antigen remains unidentified. This sequence originates from a human patient who had a liver transplant. Some T cells may be graft donor cells.

Here the CDR3 reads CASSYDHTQETQYF. The DNA for the CDR3 is TGTGCCAGCAGTTACGACCACACTCAAGAGACCCAGTACTTC. The chain uses TRBV6-2 or TRBV6-3 and TRBJ2-5; D is unclear. Trimming stripped 2 bases from V and 2 bases from J, with 9 bases between. The CDR3 length is 14 residues. The germline gives CDR1 MNHEY, CDR2 SVGEGT.